This entry features one TCR beta chain sequence. Antigen unknown. These data belong to a study of vaccination effects on CD4 cells after COVID-19. Before any sequencing was done, the ViraFEST assay used viral peptide pools to expand antigen-specific CD4+ T cells. Once cultured for 10 days, the cells underwent separation to obtain CD4+ T cells. The vaccine given was either BNT162b2 or mRNA-1273, in two doses. The CDR3 has 13 amino acids. V dropped 0 bases and J dropped 1 base, with 3 bases sitting between them. Germline V gene data show CDR1 as KGHSH and CDR2 as LQKENI. Clones were read by immunoSEQ multiplex PCR, and TCRdb kept only the in-frame ones, dropping some. The sample contains tens of thousands of clones, roughly 74% of which appear only once.

The chain carries TRBV18 and TRBJ2-5, with D uncertain. Source: CD4+ T cells from PBMCs cultured with HCoV-229E spike peptides, taken after COVID-19 vaccination. The receptor's source is a human donor who received a COVID-19 vaccine. As DNA, the CDR3 is TGTGCCAGCTCACCACCGGCCCAAGAGACCCAGTACTTC. This codes for CASSPPAQETQYF. Full variable domain (outside the CDR3, taken from reference TRBV18 and TRBJ2-5): NAGVMQNPRHLVRRRGQEARLRCSPMKGHSHVYWYRQLPEEGLKFMVYLQKENIIDESGMPKERFSAEFPKEGPSILRIQQVVRGDSAAYFCASSPPAQETQYFGPGTRLLVL.